This TCR beta chain was sequenced for a study of graft-versus-host responses after intestinal transplantation. Study in general: Multivisceral, liver-intestinal, or isolated intestinal grafts went to recipients. Whole-study results and caveats: Where graft-donor T cell macrochimerism was present, patients had high graft-versus-host to host-versus-graft clonal ratios in allografts.

The CDR3 extends over 15 amino acids. Germline CDR1 is LNHDA and CDR2 is SQIVND (reference sequence). Germline trimming cut 5 bases from V and 0 bases from J; bases unmatched to any gene: 5. Of note for this clone: Its antigen is as yet unknown.

Produced via immunoSEQ multiplex PCR; TCRdb's table is partial and in-frame only. There are more than 10,000 clones in the sample; around four fifths occur only once, and roughly 50% lies in the top ten. The clonotype comes from a human patient who received an intestinal transplant, so some T cells may come from the graft donor. The sample consisted of PBMCs, taken approximately 120 days after transplant. The chain joins TRBV19 to TRBJ2-7; 9 bases are a match to TRBD2. The CDR3 loop is CASSRSSGSSYEQYF. In DNA form, the CDR3 reads TGTGCCAGTAGTCGAAGTAGCGGGAGCTCCTACGAGCAGTACTTC.